The 18 T cell receptor beta chains reported below all come from one sample, sequenced in a study of T-cell memory formation after mild COVID-19. A single record per CDR3 protein comes from TCRdb applying MiXCR to the 5' RACE reads. The profile shows about 500,000 distinct CDR3 sequences, about 20% of them singletons. The source material was PBMCs or a T cell subset sorted from them (not recorded which). The receptors shown here come from an adult woman who had mild COVID-19 (a few samples of this study predate the infection). Cell type and time point are not known.

This clonotype was observed a handful of times. The chain employs TRBV12-3 or TRBV12-4 and TRBJ1-2; perhaps TRBD1 as D (5 bases). The CDR3 is made up of 13 amino acids. Trimming shortened V by 3 bases and J by 7 bases, and 12 bases separated the two germline ends. DNA of the CDR3: TGTGCCAGCAGTTTGGGGGTTATCGGTGGCTACACCTTC. It encodes CASSLGVIGGYTF.

This clonotype occurred once. This CDR3 reads CASSLPGLAGGDTQYF. DNA for the CDR3: TGTGCCAGCAGCTTACCGGGACTAGCGGGGGGGGATACGCAGTATTTT. The chain links TRBV5-5 to TRBJ2-3; 16 nucleotides match TRBD2. The CDR3 covers 16 residues. Per germline, CDR1 SGHKS and CDR2 YYEKEE (reference sequence). V trimming: 2 bases; J trimming: 6 bases; junction bases outside the gene matches: 3.

This clonotype was detected only a few times. The chain couples TRBV4-1 to TRBJ2-2; the D gene could be TRBD1 or TRBD2 (6 bases each). The CDR3 contains 14 residues. Germline assignment: CDR1 MGHRA and CDR2 YSYEKL. V lost 8 bases and J 4 bases, leaving 14 bases between the germline ends. The CDR3 protein is CASYGGQGTGELFF. The CDR3 DNA reads as TGCGCCAGCTATGGGGGGCAAGGCACCGGGGAGCTGTTTTTT.

The chain uses TRBV9 and TRBJ2-7, with 10 bases that match TRBD2. V lost 0 bases to trimming and J lost 2 bases; unmatched junction nucleotides: 5. The CDR3 runs 16 residues. Germline loops: CDR1 SGDLS, CDR2 YYNGEE. Here the CDR3 reads CASSVDTSGATYEQYF. The CDR3 nucleotides read TGTGCCAGCAGCGTAGATACTAGCGGGGCCACCTACGAGCAGTACTTC.

A few counts support this clonotype. The V and J genes are TRBV7-8 and TRBJ1-5; 7 positions match TRBD1. Germline V lookup: CDR1 SGHVS, CDR2 FQNEAQ. The CDR3 has 15 amino acids. Losses at the gene ends were 2 bases for V and 7 bases for J; bases not matched to a gene: 8. The CDR3 loop reads CASSLRDSRGQPQHF. As DNA, the CDR3 is TGTGCCAGCAGCTTAAGGGACAGTCGGGGGCAGCCCCAGCATTTT.

This chain connects TRBV20-1 to TRBJ1-5; the match to TRBD1 covers 9 bases. Germline lookup yields CDR1 DFQATT and CDR2 SNEGSKA (reference sequence). With 5 bases clipped from V and 5 bases from J, the junction kept 13 bases outside the gene matches. The CDR3 has 16 amino acids. DNA for the CDR3: TGCAGTGCTGGCTACCCGGATACAGGGGGCTATCAGCCCCAGCATTTT. It encodes CSAGYPDTGGYQPQHF.

In its sample, this clonotype was seen a few times. The genes are TRBV20-1 and TRBJ2-5; TRBD1 is a possible D gene (6 bases). CDR3 size: 13 residues. Germline-derived CDR1 and CDR2 are DFQATT and SNEGSKA (reference sequence). V was clipped by 4 bases and J by 2 bases, with 11 bases between them. The CDR3 loop is CSAIQGYQETQYF. The CDR3 DNA is TGCAGTGCTATACAGGGATATCAAGAGACCCAGTACTTC.

J is TRBJ2-3 and V is TRBV6-2 or TRBV6-3, with a possible D match to TRBD2 (5 bases). The V and J ends lost 7 bases and 4 bases respectively, with 15 bases between them. From germline, CDR1 is MNHEY and CDR2 SVGEGT. The CDR3 length is 14 residues. CDR3 bases: TGTGCCAGCAAGATTAGCGCTGGAGCAGATACGCAGTATTTT. Encoded protein: CASKISAGADTQYF.

The chain has TRBV2 and TRBJ2-5; D call uncertain. Germline V gene data show CDR1 as SNHLY and CDR2 as FYNNEI. This CDR3 comprises 13 residues. The ends were cut back, 8 bases at V and 1 base at J, with 11 bases in the middle. The CDR3 DNA reads as TGTGCCAGCCTGATGCGGTTCCAAGAGACCCAGTACTTC. It specifies CASLMRFQETQYF.

This sequence joins TRBV7-2 and TRBJ1-1, with 9 bases aligning to TRBD1. Germline-derived CDR1 and CDR2 are SGHTA and FQGNSA. Trimming removed 5 bases from V and 7 bases from J; junction bases left unmatched: 8. This CDR3 has 14 amino acids. The CDR3 region is CASSKGQGWNEAFF. The CDR3 bases are TGTGCCAGCAGCAAGGGACAGGGCTGGAATGAAGCTTTCTTT.

The chain carries TRBV6-2 or TRBV6-3 and TRBJ2-7; perhaps TRBD2 as D (5 bases). The CDR3 runs 14 residues. Germline CDR1 MNHEY, CDR2 SVGEGT. Trimming cost V 4 bases and J 2 bases, with 12 bases left between them. This CDR3 is CASSFAGGTYEQYF. Here the CDR3 DNA reads TGTGCCAGCAGTTTTGCGGGCGGTACCTACGAGCAGTACTTC.

A few counts support this clonotype. The rearrangement links TRBV7-9 to TRBJ2-3, with TRBD1 matching over 11 bases. V gave up 5 bases and J gave up 1 base; unmatched junction bases: 11. The CDR3 loop spans 18 amino acids. In germline, CDR1 is SEHNR, CDR2 FQNEAQ (reference sequence). CDR3 region: CASSPPYGQGAGTDTQYF. Written as DNA, the CDR3 is TGTGCCAGCAGCCCCCCCTACGGACAGGGGGCAGGCACAGATACGCAGTATTTT.

This clonotype was seen many times. The gene calls are TRBV12-3 or TRBV12-4 and TRBJ2-1; tentatively, D is TRBD1 (5 bases). The CDR3 runs 14 residues. Trimming removed 7 bases at V and 9 bases at J, with 19 bases between. CDR3 sequence: CASTLSTRRGEQFF. The CDR3 coding sequence is TGTGCCAGCACTCTATCGACGCGAAGGGGTGAGCAGTTCTTC.

The rearrangement links TRBV27 to TRBJ2-1; 8 nucleotides align to TRBD2. This CDR3 is 14 amino acids long. Germline values: CDR1 MNHEY, CDR2 SMNVEV (reference sequence). Losses at the gene ends were 5 bases for V and 9 bases for J; bases not matched to a gene: 9. The CDR3 DNA reads TGTGCCAGCAGTCCTGGGAGCGGGGGCAGTGAGCAGTTCTTC. Its protein is CASSPGSGGSEQFF.

This rearrangement joins TRBV5-1 to TRBJ1-2; a possible D gene is TRBD1 (6 bases). Between the trimmed V and J ends, which lost 2 bases and 6 bases, there was a span of 8 bases. This CDR3 comprises 12 residues. Germline V CDR1 and CDR2: SGHRS, YFSETQ. This chain's CDR3 is CASSLQGDGYTF. DNA for the CDR3: TGCGCCAGCAGCTTACAGGGAGATGGCTACACCTTC.

The J gene is TRBJ1-4, the V gene TRBV29-1; no reliable D call. The CDR3 is 11 amino acids. The V end was cut by 8 bases, the J end by 8 bases, with 12 bases between. Germline assignment: CDR1 SQVTM and CDR2 ANQGSEA. CDR3 in amino acids: CSTRWGEKLFF. The CDR3 nucleotides are TGCAGCACCCGGTGGGGAGAAAAACTGTTTTTT.

This clonotype was counted a few times. The chain recombines TRBV7-8 with TRBJ2-1; D remains ambiguous. Trimming stripped 4 bases from V and 0 bases from J, with 10 bases between. CDR3 length: 15 residues. The germline CDR1 and CDR2 sequences are SGHVS and FQNEAQ. The DNA of the CDR3 is TGTGCCAGCAGCTCACGACCTCACTCCTACAATGAGCAGTTCTTC. This codes for CASSSRPHSYNEQFF.

This clonotype has only a few counts. The chain links TRBV5-5 to TRBJ2-1; the D gene is possibly TRBD2 (5 bases). From germline, CDR1 is SGHKS and CDR2 YYEKEE (reference sequence). V was clipped by 0 bases and J by 7 bases, with 14 bases between them. CDR3 length: 15 residues. As DNA, the CDR3 is TGTGCCAGCAGCTTGGAGGAGTCGACGGGGAATGAGCAGTTCTTC. This codes for CASSLEESTGNEQFF.